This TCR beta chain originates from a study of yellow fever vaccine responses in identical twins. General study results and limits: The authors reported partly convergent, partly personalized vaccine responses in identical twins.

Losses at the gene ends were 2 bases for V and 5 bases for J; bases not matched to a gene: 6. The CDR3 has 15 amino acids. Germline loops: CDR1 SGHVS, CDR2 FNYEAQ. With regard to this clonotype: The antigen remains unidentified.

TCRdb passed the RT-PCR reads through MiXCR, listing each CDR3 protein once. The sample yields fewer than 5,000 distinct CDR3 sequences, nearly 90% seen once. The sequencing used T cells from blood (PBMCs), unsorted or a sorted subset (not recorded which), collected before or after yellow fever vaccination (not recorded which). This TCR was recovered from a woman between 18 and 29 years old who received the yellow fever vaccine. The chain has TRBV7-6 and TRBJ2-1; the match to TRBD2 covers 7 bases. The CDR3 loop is CASSLPPLADNEQFF. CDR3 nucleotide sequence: TGTGCCAGCAGCTTACCCCCTCTAGCGGACAATGAGCAGTTCTTC.